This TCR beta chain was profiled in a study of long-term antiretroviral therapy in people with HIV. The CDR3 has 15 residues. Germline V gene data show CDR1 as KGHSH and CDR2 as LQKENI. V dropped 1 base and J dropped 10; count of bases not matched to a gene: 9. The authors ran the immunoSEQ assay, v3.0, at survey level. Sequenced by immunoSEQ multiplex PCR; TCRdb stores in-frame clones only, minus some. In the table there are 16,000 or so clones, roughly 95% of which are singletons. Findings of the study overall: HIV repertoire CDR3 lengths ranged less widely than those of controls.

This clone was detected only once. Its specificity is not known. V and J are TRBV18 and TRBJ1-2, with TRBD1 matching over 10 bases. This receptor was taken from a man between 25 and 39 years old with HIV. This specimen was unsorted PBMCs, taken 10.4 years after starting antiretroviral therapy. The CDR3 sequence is CASSPREGTGESYTF. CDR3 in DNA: TGTGCCAGCTCACCACGGGAGGGGACAGGGGAATCCTACACCTTC.